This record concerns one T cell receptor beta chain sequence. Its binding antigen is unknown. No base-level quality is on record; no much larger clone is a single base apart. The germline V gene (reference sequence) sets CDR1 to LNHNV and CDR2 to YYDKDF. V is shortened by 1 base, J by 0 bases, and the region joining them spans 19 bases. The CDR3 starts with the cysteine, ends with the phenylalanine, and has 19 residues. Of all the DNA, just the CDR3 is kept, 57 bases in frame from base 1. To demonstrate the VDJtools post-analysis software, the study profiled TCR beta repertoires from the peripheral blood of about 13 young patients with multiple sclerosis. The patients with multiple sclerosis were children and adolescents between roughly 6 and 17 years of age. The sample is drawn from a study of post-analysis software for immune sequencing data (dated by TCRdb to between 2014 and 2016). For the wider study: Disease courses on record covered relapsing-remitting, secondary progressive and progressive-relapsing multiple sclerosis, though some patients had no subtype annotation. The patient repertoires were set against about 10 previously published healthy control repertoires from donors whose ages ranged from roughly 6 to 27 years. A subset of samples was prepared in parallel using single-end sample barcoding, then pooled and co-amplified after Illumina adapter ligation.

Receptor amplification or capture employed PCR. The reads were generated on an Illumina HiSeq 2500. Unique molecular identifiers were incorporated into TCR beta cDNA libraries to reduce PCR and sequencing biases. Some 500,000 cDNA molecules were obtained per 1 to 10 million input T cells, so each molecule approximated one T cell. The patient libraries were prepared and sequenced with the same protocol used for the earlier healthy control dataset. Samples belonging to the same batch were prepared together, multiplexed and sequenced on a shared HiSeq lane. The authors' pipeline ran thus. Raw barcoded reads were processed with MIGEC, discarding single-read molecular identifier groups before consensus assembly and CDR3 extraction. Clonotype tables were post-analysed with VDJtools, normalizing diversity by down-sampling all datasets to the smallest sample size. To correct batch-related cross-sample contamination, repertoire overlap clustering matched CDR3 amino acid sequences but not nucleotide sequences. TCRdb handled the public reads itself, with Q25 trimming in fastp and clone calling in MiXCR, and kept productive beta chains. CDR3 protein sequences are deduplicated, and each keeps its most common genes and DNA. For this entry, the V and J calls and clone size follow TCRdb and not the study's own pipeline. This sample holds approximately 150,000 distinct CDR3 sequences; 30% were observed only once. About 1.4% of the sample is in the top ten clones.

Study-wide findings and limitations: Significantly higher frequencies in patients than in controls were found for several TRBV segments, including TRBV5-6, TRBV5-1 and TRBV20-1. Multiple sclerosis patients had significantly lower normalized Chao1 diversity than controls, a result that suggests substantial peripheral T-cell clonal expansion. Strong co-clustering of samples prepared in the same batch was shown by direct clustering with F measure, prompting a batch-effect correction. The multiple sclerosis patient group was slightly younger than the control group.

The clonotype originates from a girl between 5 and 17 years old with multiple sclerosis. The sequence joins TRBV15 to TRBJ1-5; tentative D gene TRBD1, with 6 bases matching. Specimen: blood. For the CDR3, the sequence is CATSRGPVGGLYSNQPQHF. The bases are TGTGCCACCAGCAGAGGTCCAGTGGGGGGCCTGTATAGCAATCAGCCCCAGCATTTT.